Listed below are T cell receptor beta chains from one sample, sequenced in a study of blood T cell repertoires in COVID-19. Profiling relied on immunoSEQ multiplex PCR, and the TCRdb table lists in-frame clones only, not all of them. Of 72,000 or so clones in the sample, 80% to 95% were seen once. Sequencing was done on a sample of peripheral blood. The origin of the receptors is a woman of 80 years or more with acute or convalescent COVID-19. Each CDR3 is given with its conserved first and last residue. The D gene is left open where the match is weak. Part of the rows lack a size; the others show once, few, many or a class for expanded clones.

d_gene	j_gene	abundance	v_gene	CDR3nt	CDR3aa
NA	TRBJ1-1	NA	TRBV6-1	TGTGCCAGCAGTGAATTTCGAGGGGGGAACACTGAAGCTTTCTTT	CASSEFRGGNTEAFF
TRBD1	TRBJ2-7	NA	TRBV29-1	TGCAGCGTTGAAGGACAGGGATACGAGCAGTACTTC	CSVEGQGYEQYF
TRBD2	TRBJ2-1	NA	TRBV7-3	TGTGCCAGCAGGGGCCGAGCCGGGACTAGCGGGAGGGCCGACTCCTACAATGAGCAGTTCTTC	CASRGRAGTSGRADSYNEQFF
NA	TRBJ1-4	NA	TRBV11-1	TGTGCCAGCCCCCGAAAGCACAGGGTTAATGAAAAACTGTTTTTT	CASPRKHRVNEKLFF
TRBD1	TRBJ1-2	NA	TRBV7-9	TGTGCCAGCAGCCGGACAGGGGAAAACTATGGCTACACCTTC	CASSRTGENYGYTF
TRBD2	TRBJ2-1	NA	TRBV7-3	TGTGCCAGCAGCGCCAAACTAGCGGGGGGATTCGATGAGCAGTTCTTC	CASSAKLAGGFDEQFF
NA	TRBJ2-1	once	TRBV19	TGTGCCAGTAGTCGGGGGATTCGCGATGAGCAGTTCTTC	CASSRGIRDEQFF
NA	TRBJ2-3	NA	TRBV6-2/TRBV6-3	TGTGCCAGCAGTTATTCCGGGACTTCGGCTACGCAGTATTTT	CASSYSGTSATQYF
TRBD2	TRBJ2-7	NA	TRBV7-2	TGTGCCAGCAGCCTAATATTGGGACTAGCGGGGGGTATGTCCTACGAGCAGTACTTC	CASSLILGLAGGMSYEQYF
TRBD2	TRBJ2-3	NA	TRBV7-2	TGTGCCAGCAGCTTAGGCTTGCGGGGGGGCCGGGATACGCAGTATTTT	CASSLGLRGGRDTQYF
TRBD1	TRBJ1-2	NA	TRBV5-1	TGCGCCAGCAGCTTGGAGGCAGGGGGCTATGGCTACACCTTC	CASSLEAGGYGYTF
NA	TRBJ2-5	NA	TRBV11-2	TGTGCCAGCAGCTTCAGGGGTGAGACCCAGTACTTC	CASSFRGETQYF
NA	TRBJ2-7	NA	TRBV5-5	TGTGCCAGCAGCTCGAGGCTACAGGGAGCCTACGAGCAGTACTTC	CASSSRLQGAYEQYF
TRBD1	TRBJ2-7	NA	TRBV2	TGTGCCAGCAGAGCCGGGACAGGGTCCTACGAGCAGTACTTC	CASRAGTGSYEQYF